This T cell receptor (beta chain) was sequenced in a study of cytomegalovirus exposure and HLA in healthy donors. Recording of this donor's CMV serostatus was not done. PCR amplification relied on 60 Vbeta primers (plus 13 Jbeta primers). Authors' methods: Unique TCR beta chains totaled about 78 million in a later count, with around 11 million of them shared. Data came from immunoSEQ multiplex PCR; TCRdb stores just in-frame clones and leaves some out. The V and J calls and the clone size are those of that table, but D and trimming were determined from the DNA. Of approximately 150,000 clones in the sample, about 72% were seen once. Germline V gene lookup returns CDR1 LNHDA and CDR2 SQIVND (reference sequence). CDR3 size: 15 residues. J gave up 2 bases and V 3 bases, and 5 bases lay outside the gene matches.

Sequenced material: PBMCs. The gene calls are TRBV19 and TRBJ2-3; the match to TRBD2 covers 7 bases. The source of this sequence is a human donor in good health. Here the CDR3 reads CASSIPAGDTDTQYF. CDR3 DNA sequence: TGTGCCAGTAGTATCCCGGCGGGGGACACAGATACGCAGTATTTT. The full variable domain, in which reference TRBV19 and TRBJ2-3 provide the parts outside the CDR3, is DGGITQSPKYLFRKEGQNVTLSCEQNLNHDAMYWYRQDPGQGLRLIYYSQIVNDFQKGDIAEGYSVSREKKESFPLTVTSAQKNPTAFYLCASSIPAGDTDTQYFGPGTRLTVL.